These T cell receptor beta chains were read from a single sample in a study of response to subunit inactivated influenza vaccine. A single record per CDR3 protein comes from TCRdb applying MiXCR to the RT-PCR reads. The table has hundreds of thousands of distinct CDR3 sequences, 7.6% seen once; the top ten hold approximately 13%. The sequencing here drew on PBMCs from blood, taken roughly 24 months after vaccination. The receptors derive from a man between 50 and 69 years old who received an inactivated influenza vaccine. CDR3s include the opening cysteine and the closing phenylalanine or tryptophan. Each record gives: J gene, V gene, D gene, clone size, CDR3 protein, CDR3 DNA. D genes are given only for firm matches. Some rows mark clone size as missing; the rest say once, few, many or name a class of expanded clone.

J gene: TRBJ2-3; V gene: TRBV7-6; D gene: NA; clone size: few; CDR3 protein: CASSTGTLNTDTQYF; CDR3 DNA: TGTGCCAGCAGCACCGGGACTCTCAACACAGATACGCAGTATTTT
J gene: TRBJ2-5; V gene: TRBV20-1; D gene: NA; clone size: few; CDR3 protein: CSAGSWVEETQYF; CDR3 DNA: TGCAGTGCTGGGAGTTGGGTTGAAGAGACCCAGTACTTC
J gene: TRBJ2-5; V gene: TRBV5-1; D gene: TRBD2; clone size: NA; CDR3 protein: CASSLDLAGGRETQYF; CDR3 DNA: TGCGCCAGCAGCTTGGATCTAGCGGGGGGGCGAGAGACCCAGTACTTC
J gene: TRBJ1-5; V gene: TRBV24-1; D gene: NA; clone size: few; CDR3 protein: CATSDPGEYNQPQHF; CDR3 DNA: TGTGCCACCAGTGACCCGGGGGAGTATAATCAGCCCCAGCATTTT
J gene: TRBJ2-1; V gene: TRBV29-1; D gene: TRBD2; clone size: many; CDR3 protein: CSVALNPSGGPNEQFF; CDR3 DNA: TGCAGCGTTGCCCTGAACCCTAGCGGGGGGCCCAATGAGCAGTTCTTC
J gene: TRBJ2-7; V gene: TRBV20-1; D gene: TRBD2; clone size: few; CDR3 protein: CSAFGTSGSSYEQYF; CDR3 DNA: TGCAGTGCTTTTGGGACTAGCGGAAGCTCCTACGAGCAGTACTTC
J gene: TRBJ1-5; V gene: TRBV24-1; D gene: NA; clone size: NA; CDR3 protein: CATSERGDQPQHF; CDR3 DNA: TGTGCCACCAGTGAGAGGGGAGATCAGCCCCAGCATTTT
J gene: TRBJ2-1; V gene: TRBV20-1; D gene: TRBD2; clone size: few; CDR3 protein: CSASGRVNNEQFF; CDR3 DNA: TGCAGTGCTAGCGGGAGGGTTAACAATGAGCAGTTCTTC
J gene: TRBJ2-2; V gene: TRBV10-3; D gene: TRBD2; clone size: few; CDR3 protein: CAITHRGTSGNTGELFF; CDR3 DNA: TGTGCCATCACTCACCGAGGGACTAGCGGGAACACCGGGGAGCTGTTTTTT
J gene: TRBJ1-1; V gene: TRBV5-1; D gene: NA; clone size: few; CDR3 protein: CASSPLGEVTEAFF; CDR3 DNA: TGCGCCAGCAGCCCCCTCGGGGAGGTGACTGAAGCTTTCTTT
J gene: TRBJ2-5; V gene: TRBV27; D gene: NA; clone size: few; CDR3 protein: CASSLSGWETQYF; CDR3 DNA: TGTGCCAGCAGTTTATCGGGTTGGGAGACCCAGTACTTC
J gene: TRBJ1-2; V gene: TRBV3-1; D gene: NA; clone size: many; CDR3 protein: CASSQVRGSGYTF; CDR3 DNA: TGTGCCAGCAGCCAAGTAAGGGGGAGTGGCTACACCTTC
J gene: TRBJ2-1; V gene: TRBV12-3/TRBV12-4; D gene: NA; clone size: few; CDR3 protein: CASSLSLVGNEQFF; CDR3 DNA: TGTGCCAGCAGTTTATCACTAGTCGGGAATGAGCAGTTCTTC
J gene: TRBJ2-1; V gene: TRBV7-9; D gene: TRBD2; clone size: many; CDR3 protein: CASPRDYPYNEQFF; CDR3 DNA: TGTGCCAGCCCCCGGGACTATCCCTACAATGAGCAGTTCTTC
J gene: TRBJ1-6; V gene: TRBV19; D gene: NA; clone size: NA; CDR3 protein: CASSPPRGGFANSPLHF; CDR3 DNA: TGTGCCAGTAGTCCCCCCCGCGGAGGGTTCGCGAATTCACCCCTCCACTTT
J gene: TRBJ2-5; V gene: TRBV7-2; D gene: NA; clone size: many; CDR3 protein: CASRSGLETQYF; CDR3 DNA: TGTGCCAGCAGATCAGGGTTGGAGACCCAGTACTTC
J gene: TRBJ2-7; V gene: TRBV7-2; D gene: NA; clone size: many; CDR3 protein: CASRSAGLLPIGEQYF; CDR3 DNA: TGTGCCAGCAGAAGTGCAGGGTTGCTCCCTATAGGCGAGCAGTACTTC
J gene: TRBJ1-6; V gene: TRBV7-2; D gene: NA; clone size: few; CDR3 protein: CASREQGLSSPLHF; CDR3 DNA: TGTGCCAGCAGGGAACAGGGTCTAAGTTCACCCCTCCACTTT
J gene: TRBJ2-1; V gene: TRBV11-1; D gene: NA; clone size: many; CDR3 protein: CASSLEILGVNEQFF; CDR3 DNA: TGTGCCAGCAGCTTAGAGATCCTTGGGGTGAATGAGCAGTTCTTC
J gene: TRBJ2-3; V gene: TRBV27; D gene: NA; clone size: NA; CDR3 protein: CASSLNFVTDTQYF; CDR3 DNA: TGTGCCAGCAGTTTAAATTTCGTAACAGATACGCAGTATTTT
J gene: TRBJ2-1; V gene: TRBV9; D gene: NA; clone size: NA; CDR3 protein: CASSTRPLLDGEQFF; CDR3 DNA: TGTGCCAGCAGCACACGCCCCCTTCTAGACGGTGAGCAGTTCTTC
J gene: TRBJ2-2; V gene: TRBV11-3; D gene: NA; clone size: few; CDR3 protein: CASSSLGSTGELFF; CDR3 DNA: TGTGCCAGCAGCTCCCTTGGGAGCACCGGGGAGCTGTTTTTT
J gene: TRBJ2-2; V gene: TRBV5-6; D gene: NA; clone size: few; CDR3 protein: CASRLGPIGPGELFF; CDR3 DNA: TGTGCCAGCAGACTGGGACCGATCGGACCCGGGGAGCTGTTTTTT
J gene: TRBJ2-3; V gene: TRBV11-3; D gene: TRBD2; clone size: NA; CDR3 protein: CASSFLAGAGVSDTQYF; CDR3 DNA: TGTGCCAGCAGCTTCCTGGCTGGGGCGGGAGTCTCAGATACGCAGTATTTT
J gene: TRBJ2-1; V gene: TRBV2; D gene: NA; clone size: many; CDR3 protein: CASRRTINGEQFF; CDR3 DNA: TGTGCCAGCAGAAGGACTATCAACGGTGAGCAGTTCTTC
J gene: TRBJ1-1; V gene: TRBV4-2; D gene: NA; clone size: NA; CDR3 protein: CASSQEWGLNTEAFF; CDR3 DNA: TGTGCCAGCAGCCAAGAGTGGGGCTTGAACACTGAAGCTTTCTTT
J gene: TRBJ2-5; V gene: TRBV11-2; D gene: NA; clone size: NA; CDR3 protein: CASSRGMVVETQYF; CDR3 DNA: TGTGCCAGCAGTCGGGGCATGGTAGTGGAGACCCAGTACTTC
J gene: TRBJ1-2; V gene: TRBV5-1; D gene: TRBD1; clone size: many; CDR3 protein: CASGQGQANYGYTF; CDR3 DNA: TGCGCCAGTGGACAGGGACAGGCGAACTATGGCTACACCTTC